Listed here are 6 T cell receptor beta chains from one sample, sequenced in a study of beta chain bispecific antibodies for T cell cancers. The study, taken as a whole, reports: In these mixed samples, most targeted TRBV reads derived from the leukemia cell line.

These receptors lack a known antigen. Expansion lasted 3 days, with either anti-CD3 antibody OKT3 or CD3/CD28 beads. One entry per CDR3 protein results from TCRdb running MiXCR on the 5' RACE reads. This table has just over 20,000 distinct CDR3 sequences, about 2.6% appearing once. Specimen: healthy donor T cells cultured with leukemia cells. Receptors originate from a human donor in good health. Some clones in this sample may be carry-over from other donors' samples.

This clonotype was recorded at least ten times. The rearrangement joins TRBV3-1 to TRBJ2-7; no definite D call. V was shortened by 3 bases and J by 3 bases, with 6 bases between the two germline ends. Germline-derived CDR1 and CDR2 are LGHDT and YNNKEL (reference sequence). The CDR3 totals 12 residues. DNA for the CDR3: TGTGCCAGCAGCCAGGGGTTCTACGAGCAGTACTTC. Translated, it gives CASSQGFYEQYF.

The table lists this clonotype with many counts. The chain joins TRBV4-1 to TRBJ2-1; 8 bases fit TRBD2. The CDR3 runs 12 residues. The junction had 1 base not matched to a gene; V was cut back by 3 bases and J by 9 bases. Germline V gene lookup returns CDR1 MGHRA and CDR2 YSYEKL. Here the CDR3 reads CASSHTSGEQFF. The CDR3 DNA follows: TGCGCCAGCAGCCACACTAGCGGTGAGCAGTTCTTC.

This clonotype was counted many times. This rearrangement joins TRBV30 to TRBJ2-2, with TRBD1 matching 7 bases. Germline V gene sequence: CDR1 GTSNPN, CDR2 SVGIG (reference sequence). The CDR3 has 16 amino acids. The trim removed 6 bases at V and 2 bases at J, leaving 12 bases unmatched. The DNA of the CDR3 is TGTGCCTGCAAGATTTGGGACAGCTCCAACACCGGGGAGCTGTTTTTT. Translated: CACKIWDSSNTGELFF.

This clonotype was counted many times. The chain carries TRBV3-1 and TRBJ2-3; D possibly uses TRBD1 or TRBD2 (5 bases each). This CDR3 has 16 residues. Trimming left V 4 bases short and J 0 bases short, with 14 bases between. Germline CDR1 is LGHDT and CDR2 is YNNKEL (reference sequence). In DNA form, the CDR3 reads TGTGCCAGCAGCCGCCCCGTGGGACCTAGCACAGATACGCAGTATTTT. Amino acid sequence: CASSRPVGPSTDTQYF.

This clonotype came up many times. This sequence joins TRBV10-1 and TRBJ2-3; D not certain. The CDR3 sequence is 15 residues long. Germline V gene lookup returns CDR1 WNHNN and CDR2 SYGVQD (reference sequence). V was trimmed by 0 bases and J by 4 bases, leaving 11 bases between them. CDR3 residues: CASSESRVFADTQYF. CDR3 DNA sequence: TGCGCCAGCAGTGAGTCTAGGGTCTTCGCAGATACGCAGTATTTT.

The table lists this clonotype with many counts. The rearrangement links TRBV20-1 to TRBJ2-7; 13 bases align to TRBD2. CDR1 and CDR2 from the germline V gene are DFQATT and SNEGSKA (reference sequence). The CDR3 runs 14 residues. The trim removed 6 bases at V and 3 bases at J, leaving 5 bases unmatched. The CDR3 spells CSAMGLAGNYEQYF. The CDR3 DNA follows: TGCAGTGCCATGGGACTAGCGGGGAACTACGAGCAGTACTTC.